The clone carrying this T cell receptor (beta chain) was observed a few times. What it binds is unknown. The sample comes from a study of beta chain features in type 1 diabetes. Study as a whole: The study found patients and healthy donors alike in age, gender and cell yields. General study results and limits: Patients with Type 1 diabetes showed moderately but significantly shorter TCRB CDR3s in all four CD4+ subsets.

Per germline, CDR1 SGHTA and CDR2 FQGNSA. V lost 1 base, J lost 4 bases, and 7 bases lay in between. The CDR3 has 13 residues. Via the markers CD45RO/CCR7/CD25/CD127/CD95/CD27, stem cell-like memory, regulatory, central memory and naive CD4+ cells were sorted. Reverse transcription of all isolated RNA meant that expressed TCRB transcripts were sequenced. Method: immunoSEQ multiplex PCR; TCRdb's copy keeps in-frame clones and lacks some. Of roughly 230,000 clones listed, over 8.5% are singletons. The rearrangement joins TRBV7-2 to TRBJ1-1; D is possibly TRBD1 (6 bases). Sequencing used naive CD4+ T cells from blood. This clonotype originated in a woman aged 18-29 years in good health. CDR3 protein: CASSLDRATEAFF. CDR3 bases: TGTGCCAGCAGCTTAGACAGGGCCACTGAAGCTTTCTTT.